Listed here are 24 T cell receptor beta chains from one sample, sequenced in a study of blood T cell repertoires in COVID-19. The method was immunoSEQ multiplex PCR; TCRdb's version includes in-frame clones alone and lacks a portion of them. The sample lists about 320,000 clones; 90% were seen once. The sample taken for sequencing was PBMCs or T cells enriched from blood (not recorded which). The receptors shown here come from a woman aged 25 to 39 who had been exposed to COVID-19.

This clone was recorded once. This sequence joins TRBV5-1 and TRBJ1-2; 7 bases are shared with TRBD1. With 0 bases clipped from V and 8 bases from J, the junction kept 7 bases outside the gene matches. The CDR3 contains 14 residues. The germline V gene encodes CDR1 SGHRS and CDR2 YFSETQ. The CDR3 region has the DNA TGCGCCAGCAGCTTGGTCGACAGGGTTAACGGCTACACCTTC. Translation gives CASSLVDRVNGYTF.

The J gene is TRBJ1-2, the V gene TRBV10-3, with D perhaps matching TRBD1 (5 bases). Germline V lookup: CDR1 ENHRY, CDR2 SYGVKD. Trimming left V 3 bases short and J 4 bases short, with 9 bases between. The CDR3 extends over 13 amino acids. The CDR3: CAISERDSYGYTF. DNA of the CDR3: TGTGCCATCAGTGAACGGGACTCCTATGGCTACACCTTC.

The chain joins TRBV15 to TRBJ1-4; D not resolved. Trimming removed 0 bases at V and 7 bases at J, with 6 bases between. CDR1 and CDR2 from the germline V gene are LNHNV and YYDKDF (reference sequence). There are 13 residues in the CDR3. The CDR3 region is CATSRDHGEKLFF. CDR3 sequence (DNA): TGTGCCACCAGCAGAGATCACGGTGAAAAACTGTTTTTT. Drawing the rest from reference TRBV15 and TRBJ1-4, the complete variable domain is DAMVIQNPRYQVTQFGKPVTLSCSQTLNHNVMYWYQQKSSQAPKLLFHYYDKDFNNEADTPDNFQSRRPNTSFCFLDIRSPGLGDTAMYLCATSRDHGEKLFFGSGTQLSVL.

This clone was picked up one time. The genes are TRBV11-3 and TRBJ1-1, with D unclear. This CDR3 comprises 12 residues. CDR1 is SGHNT, CDR2 YENEEA, per germline. V was cut by 4 bases and J by 2 bases, with 5 bases left in between. CDR3 sequence: CASSSTNTEAFF. The CDR3 region has the DNA TGTGCCAGCAGCTCAACTAACACTGAAGCTTTCTTT.

The chain employs TRBV27 and TRBJ1-1; TRBD1 might be the D (6 bases). The CDR3 is 14 residues long. V lost 5 bases, J lost 3 bases, and 13 bases lay in between. From germline, CDR1 is MNHEY and CDR2 SMNVEV (reference sequence). CDR3 sequence: CASSVGTLYTEAFF. CDR3 nucleotide sequence: TGTGCCAGCAGTGTCGGGACACTTTACACTGAAGCTTTCTTT.

The chain links TRBV4-2 to TRBJ2-7; 8 bases match TRBD1. CDR1 is LGHNA, CDR2 YNFKEQ, per germline. The CDR3 is made up of 14 amino acids. V shed 2 bases, J shed 5 bases, and the junction held 5 bases outside the gene matches. The CDR3 is CASSQKRTGHEQYF. In DNA form, the CDR3 reads TGTGCCAGCAGCCAAAAAAGGACAGGGCACGAGCAGTACTTC.

The chain combines TRBV14 with TRBJ1-1; unclear D gene. Germline-derived CDR1 and CDR2 are SGHDN and FVKESK. V gave up 5 bases and J gave up 1 base, with 11 bases separating them. The CDR3 spans 14 residues. DNA of the CDR3: TGTGCCAGCAGCACCCTATCGGGGAACACTGAAGCTTTCTTT. This translates into CASSTLSGNTEAFF.

The rearrangement uses TRBV19 and TRBJ1-4; weak D call: TRBD1 (5 bases). V lost 4 bases, J lost 0 bases, and 12 bases lay in between. CDR3 length: 16 amino acids. Germline V gene sequence: CDR1 LNHDA, CDR2 SQIVND (reference sequence). As DNA, the CDR3 is TGTGCCAGTAGTACCCTTAGCAGGGCAACTAATGAAAAACTGTTTTTT. Translating it yields CASSTLSRATNEKLFF. Combining the CDR3 with reference TRBV19 and TRBJ1-4 gives the whole variable domain DGGITQSPKYLFRKEGQNVTLSCEQNLNHDAMYWYRQDPGQGLRLIYYSQIVNDFQKGDIAEGYSVSREKKESFPLTVTSAQKNPTAFYLCASSTLSRATNEKLFFGSGTQLSVL.

This clone was counted only a few times. This chain connects TRBV3-1 (or the pseudogene TRBV3-2) to TRBJ1-4; a possible D gene is TRBD1 (6 bases). This CDR3 spans 15 amino acids. V lost 0 bases, J lost 7 bases, and 12 bases lay in between. Germline V gives CDR1 LGHDT, CDR2 YNNKEL (reference sequence). This CDR3 is CASSQDSARGEKLFF. The CDR3 DNA reads TGTGCCAGCAGCCAAGATTCCGCCAGGGGTGAAAAACTGTTTTTT.

This clone was observed a few times. The V call is TRBV7-2, the J call TRBJ2-1, with 11 bases aligning to TRBD2. Germline CDR1 reads SGHTA; CDR2 reads FQGNSA. Trimming took 5 bases from V and 14 from J; bases not matched to a gene: 8. The CDR3 has 13 amino acids. CDR3 residues: CASSRSSGGAKFF. In nucleotides, the CDR3 is TGTGCCAGCAGCCGGAGTAGCGGGGGGGCCAAGTTCTTC.

The J gene is TRBJ2-7, the V gene TRBV6-5; D is unresolved. The CDR3 extends over 16 amino acids. V gave up 0 bases and J gave up 4 bases, with 16 bases separating them. Germline CDR1 reads MNHEY; CDR2 reads SVGAGI. CDR3 bases: TGTGCCAGCAGTTACTCGATGCAGATACTAATTTACGAGCAGTACTTC. Its translation is CASSYSMQILIYEQYF.

The chain uses TRBV7-9 and TRBJ1-3, with 7 positions matching TRBD1. V lost 1 base and J lost 4; bases outside the gene matches: 4. Germline V lookup: CDR1 SEHNR, CDR2 FQNEAQ (reference sequence). The CDR3 is 15 residues long. This CDR3 is CASSLGDREGNTIYF. For the CDR3, the DNA is TGTGCCAGCAGCTTAGGGGACAGAGAGGGAAACACCATATATTTT. Full variable domain (rest looked up from reference TRBV7-9 and TRBJ1-3): DTGVSQNPRHKITKRGQNVTFRCDPISEHNRLYWYRQTLGQGPEFLTYFQNEAQLEKSRLLSDRFSAERPKGSFSTLEIQRTEQGDSAMYLCASSLGDREGNTIYFGEGSWLTVV.

The chain uses TRBV12-5 and TRBJ1-6, with 7 nucleotides matching TRBD1. Germline-derived CDR1 and CDR2 are LGHNT and FRNRAP. The length of the CDR3 is 15 residues. J lost 13 bases, V lost 2 bases, and 11 bases had no gene match. The CDR3 is CASGLYTGVGYPLHF. CDR3 sequence (DNA): TGTGCTAGTGGTTTGTATACAGGGGTGGGTTATCCCCTCCACTTT.

The J gene is TRBJ1-2, the V gene TRBV19; no clear D gene. This CDR3 comprises 14 residues. Trimming left V 4 bases short and J 0 bases short, with 9 bases between. The germline gives CDR1 LNHDA, CDR2 SQIVND (reference sequence). Here the CDR3 DNA reads TGTGCCAGTAGTAGAAGCACAGCTAACTATGGCTACACCTTC. This sequence encodes CASSRSTANYGYTF.

This chain joins TRBV7-2 and TRBJ1-6; maybe TRBD1 (6 bases). Deletions cut 0 bases from V and 10 bases from J, with 13 bases between. This CDR3 is built from 15 residues. The V gene's germline CDR1 is SGHTA and CDR2 FQGNSA. The CDR3 nucleotides are TGTGCCAGCAGCTTAGCCCCCAGGGGCGGCTCACCCCTCCACTTT. Its translation: CASSLAPRGGSPLHF.

The chain uses TRBV10-3 and TRBJ2-5; 10 nucleotides agree with TRBD1. CDR3 length equals 14 residues. V was pared by 6 bases and J by 4 bases, with 5 bases of the junction left unmatched. The V gene's germline CDR1 is ENHRY and CDR2 SYGVKD. The CDR3 spells CAIRRDRGGETQYF. CDR3 sequence (DNA): TGTGCCATCAGACGGGACAGGGGTGGAGAGACCCAGTACTTC.

J is TRBJ1-3 and V is TRBV7-3, with D possibly matching TRBD1 (6 bases). This CDR3 region has 17 residues. CDR1 and CDR2 from the germline V gene are SGHTA and FQGTGA. Trimming left V 3 bases short and J 5 bases short, with 20 bases between. Here the CDR3 DNA reads TGTGCCAGCAGCTTCCCCCCTCCGGGACAAGGGAGAAACACCATATATTTT. Its translation is CASSFPPPGQGRNTIYF.

The CDR3 spells CASSLSGYYGYTF. In DNA form, the CDR3 reads TGTGCCAGCAGCTTATCGGGGTACTATGGCTACACCTTC. The chain joins TRBV11-3 to TRBJ1-2; D is uncertain. Germline CDR1 SGHNT, CDR2 YENEEA. The V end was cut by 2 bases, the J end by 3 bases, with 7 bases between. This CDR3 spans 13 amino acids.

J is TRBJ1-6 and V is TRBV4-1; 9 positions agree with TRBD1. Germline V gene sequence: CDR1 MGHRA, CDR2 YSYEKL. This CDR3 has 16 residues. V dropped 0 bases and J dropped 6; count of bases not matched to a gene: 3. CDR3: CASSQEGTGRNSPLHF. The DNA for the CDR3 is TGCGCCAGCAGCCAAGAAGGGACAGGGCGTAATTCACCCCTCCACTTT.

The rearrangement uses TRBV9 and TRBJ1-2; no clear D gene. CDR1 is SGDLS, CDR2 YYNGEE, per germline. The CDR3 has 13 amino acids. The ends were cut back, 6 bases at V and 4 bases at J, with 13 bases in the middle. CDR3 sequence: CASTGSTTYGYTF. CDR3 nucleotides: TGTGCCAGCACGGGAAGTACCACCTATGGCTACACCTTC.

This sequence joins TRBV2 and TRBJ1-6; no clear D. Germline V CDR1 and CDR2: SNHLY, FYNNEI. The CDR3 contains 12 residues. V gave up 6 bases and J gave up 8 bases, with 8 bases separating them. The CDR3 bases are TGTGCCAGCAGGGCAGAGGATTCACCCCTCCACTTT. Protein: CASRAEDSPLHF.

The chain carries TRBV5-1 and TRBJ1-2; TRBD1 matches 8 bases. This CDR3 has 15 amino acids. J was trimmed by 2 bases and V by 5 bases; bases with no gene match: 8. CDR1 SGHRS and CDR2 YFSETQ come from the germline V gene. The CDR3 DNA reads TGCGCCAGCAGGAGGACAGGGACCGACAACTATGGCTACACCTTC. This gives the protein CASRRTGTDNYGYTF.

The chain recombines TRBV5-1 with TRBJ2-7; no clear D. With 4 bases removed from V and 2 bases from J, the gap between germline ends came to 10 bases. Germline V lookup: CDR1 SGHRS, CDR2 YFSETQ. This CDR3 is 13 amino acids long. As DNA, the CDR3 is TGCGCCAGCAGCAACGACGGAGCCTACGAGCAGTACTTC. This sequence encodes CASSNDGAYEQYF.

This clone was seen only a few times. The rearrangement links TRBV19 to TRBJ1-6, with 8 nucleotides matching TRBD1. This CDR3 spans 18 amino acids. Germline lookup yields CDR1 LNHDA and CDR2 SQIVND (reference sequence). V trimming: 4 bases; J trimming: 3 bases; junction bases outside the gene matches: 11. Here the CDR3 DNA reads TGTGCCAGTAGTACTACACGACCAGGGGGCGACTATAATTCACCCCTCCACTTT. The encoded protein is CASSTTRPGGDYNSPLHF. Variable domain in full (rest from reference TRBV19 and TRBJ1-6): DGGITQSPKYLFRKEGQNVTLSCEQNLNHDAMYWYRQDPGQGLRLIYYSQIVNDFQKGDIAEGYSVSREKKESFPLTVTSAQKNPTAFYLCASSTTRPGGDYNSPLHFGNGTRLTVT.